This T cell receptor (beta chain) came from a study of CD8+ T cells in alopecia areata. The study, taken as a whole, reports: Tofacitinib delivered significant drops in scalp clonality and in expanded CD8+ clones among the top 100.

Treatment: oral pan-JAK inhibitor, 5-10 mg twice daily. From alopecia areata patients, lesional scalp punch biopsies and peripheral blood were collected. To note about this clone: Its antigen is not identified.

Extracted RNA was reverse transcribed into cDNA, the sequencing template. This table comes from immunoSEQ multiplex PCR, and its TCRdb copy is limited to in-frame clones, with some not included. The sample holds 100,000 or so clones; roughly 56% are singletons and the top ten take roughly 15%. The sequencing used CD8+ T cells sorted from blood, collected at approximately week 61, from a patient treated with tofacitinib. The TCR was taken from a human donor with alopecia areata.

This CDR3 reads CASRKVDRGIRNTGELFF. CDR3 coding DNA: TGTGCCAGCAGAAAGGTCGACAGGGGGATTCGGAACACCGGGGAGCTGTTTTTT. The gene calls are TRBV5-4 and TRBJ2-2, with 9 bases matching TRBD1. CDR3 size: 18 residues. Germline values: CDR1 SGHNT, CDR2 YYREEE (reference sequence). V dropped 5 bases and J dropped 1; count of bases not matched to a gene: 12.